Here is one TCR beta chain with its context. The data originate from a study of blood T cell repertoires in COVID-19. As for the study in general: The origin of the acute and convalescent COVID-19 samples was the United States, Italy and Spain. PBMCs, B-cell-depleted T cells, or T cells provided the cDNA or gDNA that made up the material.

Produced via immunoSEQ multiplex PCR; TCRdb's table is partial and in-frame only. The sample has 64,000 or so clones; approximately 78% are singletons. V lost 5 bases, J lost 0 bases, and 13 bases lay in between. This CDR3 has 15 amino acids. Per germline, CDR1 WNHNN and CDR2 SYGVQD (reference sequence). The sequence came from a human donor in a cohort sampled during active COVID-19. V and J are TRBV10-1 and TRBJ2-5, with a weak D call TRBD2 (7 bases). The source material was peripheral blood. Written as DNA, the CDR3 is TGCGCCAGCAGTCGGTCGGGGGGCCACCAAGAGACCCAGTACTTC. Amino acid sequence: CASSRSGGHQETQYF.